The source of this T cell receptor (beta chain) is a study of blood T cell repertoires in COVID-19. At the level of the study: Sources were T cells, B-cell-depleted T cells, or PBMCs; the material itself was cDNA or gDNA.

V lost 4 bases to trimming and J lost 5 bases; unmatched junction nucleotides: 7. The germline CDR1 and CDR2 sequences are LGHDT and YNNKEL (reference sequence). CDR3 length: 14 amino acids. Under the authors' procedure: Amplifying reference gene primers gave estimates of nucleated cell counts. Clones were sequenced by immunoSEQ multiplex PCR, and TCRdb holds only the in-frame ones, with some missing. V, J and clone size are taken as reported in that table, and D and trimming were inferred from the DNA itself. This table has approximately 90,000 clones, 85% to 90% appearing once. In this sample, this clone turned up once.

The TCR was taken from a man aged 60 to 75 with acute or convalescent COVID-19. This chain uses TRBV3-1 (or the pseudogene TRBV3-2) with TRBJ2-7, with 8 bases fitting TRBD1. Specimen: peripheral blood. CDR3 nucleotide sequence: TGTGCCAGCAGCCGTCAGACAGGGGTTGACGAGCAGTACTTC. Protein product: CASSRQTGVDEQYF.